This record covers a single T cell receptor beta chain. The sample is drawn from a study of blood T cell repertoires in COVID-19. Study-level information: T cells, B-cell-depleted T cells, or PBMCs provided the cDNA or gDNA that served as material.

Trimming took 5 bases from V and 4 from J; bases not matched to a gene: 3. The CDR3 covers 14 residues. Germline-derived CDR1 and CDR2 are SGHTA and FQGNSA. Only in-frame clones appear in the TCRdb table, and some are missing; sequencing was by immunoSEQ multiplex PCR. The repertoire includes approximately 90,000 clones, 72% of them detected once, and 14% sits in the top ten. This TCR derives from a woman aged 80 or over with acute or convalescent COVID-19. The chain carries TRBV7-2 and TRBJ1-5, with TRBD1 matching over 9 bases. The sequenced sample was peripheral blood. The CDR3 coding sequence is TGTGCCAGCAGCCCGGGACAGGGTAATCAGCCCCAGCATTTT. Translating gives CASSPGQGNQPQHF. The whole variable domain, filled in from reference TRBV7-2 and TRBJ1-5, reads GAGVSQSPSNKVTEKGKDVELRCDPISGHTALYWYRQSLGQGLEFLIYFQGNSAPDKSGLPSDRFSAERTGGSVSTLTIQRTQQEDSAVYLCASSPGQGNQPQHFGDGTRLSIL.